Listed below are T cell receptor beta chains from one sample, sequenced in a study of blood T cell repertoires in COVID-19. Some clones are missing from TCRdb's copy, which holds only in-frame ones; the method was immunoSEQ multiplex PCR. In the table there are about 67,000 clones, roughly 90% of which are singletons. The specimen was peripheral blood. The receptors shown here come from a woman aged 55-70 years with acute or convalescent COVID-19. The CDR3 runs from the conserved cysteine through the conserved F or W. The D gene is left open where the match is weak. Size tells how often a clone was seen (once, few, many) or the class of an expanded clone, and some rows leave it out.

D gene,clone size,V gene,J gene,CDR3 DNA,CDR3 protein
.,.,TRBV28,TRBJ1-2,TGTGCCAGCAGTCCCCCGGGGGGCGGGAAGGTCGACTATGGCTACACCTTC,CASSPPGGGKVDYGYTF
TRBD1,.,TRBV27,TRBJ1-5,TGTGCCAGCAGCCGACAGGGGCGAGATCAGCCCCAGCATTTT,CASSRQGRDQPQHF
TRBD1,.,TRBV6-5,TRBJ1-2,TGTGCCAGCTGGTCAACGGGACAGGGGCCCTATGGCTACACCTTC,CASWSTGQGPYGYTF
TRBD1,.,TRBV2,TRBJ2-2,TGTGCCAGCAGCTACGGACAGGGGGACACCGGGGAGCTGTTTTTT,CASSYGQGDTGELFF
.,.,TRBV3-1/TRBV3-2,TRBJ1-1,TGTGCCAGCAGCCAAGCCCCACAGTCTGAAGCTTTCTTT,CASSQAPQSEAFF
.,.,TRBV30,TRBJ2-3,TGTGCCTGGAGTGCGGGAACCACAGATACGCAGTATTTT,CAWSAGTTDTQYF
TRBD1,.,TRBV5-4,TRBJ2-5,TGTGCCAGCAGCTCCGGACAGGGGGGCTTACAAGAGACCCAGTACTTC,CASSSGQGGLQETQYF
.,.,TRBV5-1,TRBJ1-1,TGCGCCAGCAGCTTAATCGGGGGGTTTGACACTGAAGCTTTCTTT,CASSLIGGFDTEAFF
.,.,TRBV4-3,TRBJ1-2,TGCGCCAGCAGCCTAGACCGGGACACCATCCCTAACTATGGCTACACCTTC,CASSLDRDTIPNYGYTF
.,.,TRBV6-5,TRBJ2-1,TGTGCCAGCACCAGCGGCTCCTACAATGAGCAGTTCTTC,CASTSGSYNEQFF
TRBD1,.,TRBV15,TRBJ2-3,TGTGCCACCAGCAGAGGGACAGGGGGCTCTGCAGATACGCAGTATTTT,CATSRGTGGSADTQYF
.,.,TRBV4-3,TRBJ1-1,TGCGCCAGCAGCCAAGTAGTGGTGAACACTGAAGCTTTCTTT,CASSQVVVNTEAFF
.,.,TRBV4-1,TRBJ2-3,TGCGCCAGCAGCCAATCTCCGGGACTCTCTAGCACAGATACGCAGTATTTT,CASSQSPGLSSTDTQYF
.,.,TRBV27,TRBJ1-2,TGTGCCAGCGATTATCAGTTGGACTATGGCTACACCTTC,CASDYQLDYGYTF
.,.,TRBV5-1,TRBJ2-5,TGCGCCAGCAGCTCACCCTTGGGGCCCCAAGAGACCCAGTACTTC,CASSSPLGPQETQYF
.,.,TRBV27,TRBJ1-2,TGTGCCAGCAGTTTAGACAGAGCAAACTATGGCTACACCTTC,CASSLDRANYGYTF
TRBD1,once,TRBV14,TRBJ1-1,TGTGCCAGCAGCCCTTGGAGGGGGCGGAACACTGAAGCTTTCTTT,CASSPWRGRNTEAFF
TRBD1,.,TRBV28,TRBJ2-1,TGTGCCAGCAGTTTCCGGGACAGGGATAGCAATGAGCAGTTCTTC,CASSFRDRDSNEQFF
.,.,TRBV5-8,TRBJ1-1,TGTGCCAGCAGCTTTAGGGCAGGGCTGAACACTGAAGCTTTCTTT,CASSFRAGLNTEAFF
.,.,TRBV4-3,TRBJ2-3,TGCGCCAGCAGCCAGGGGGGTATCGCAGATACGCAGTATTTT,CASSQGGIADTQYF
TRBD1,once,TRBV5-6,TRBJ2-3,TGTGCCAGCACCTTCGTGGACAGGGCCACAGATACGCAGTATTTT,CASTFVDRATDTQYF
.,.,TRBV19,TRBJ1-5,TGTGCCAGTAGATCGGGGGGGATCAATCAGCCCCAGCATTTT,CASRSGGINQPQHF
.,.,TRBV10-2,TRBJ1-5,TGCGCCAGCACCCCACGGACAGAGGGGTTTACTCAGCCCCAGCATTTT,CASTPRTEGFTQPQHF
TRBD1,.,TRBV4-1,TRBJ1-5,TGCGCCAGCAGCCAAGTCCTACAGGGGAATCAGCCCCAGCATTTT,CASSQVLQGNQPQHF
.,.,TRBV7-9,TRBJ2-5,TGTGCCAGCAGCTTAGGGGCCATACCGGGGCAAGAGACCCAGTACTTC,CASSLGAIPGQETQYF
.,.,TRBV29-1,TRBJ1-2,TGCAGCGTTGACCCTTCTGGCGGAGACTATGGCTACACCTTC,CSVDPSGGDYGYTF
.,.,TRBV6-4,TRBJ2-3,TGTGCCAGCAGTGGAGGTTTAGGCACAGATACGCAGTATTTT,CASSGGLGTDTQYF
TRBD2,.,TRBV24-1,TRBJ2-1,TGTGCCACCAGTGATGAGCGGGGGGGCGTACTCAATGAGCAGTTCTTC,CATSDERGGVLNEQFF